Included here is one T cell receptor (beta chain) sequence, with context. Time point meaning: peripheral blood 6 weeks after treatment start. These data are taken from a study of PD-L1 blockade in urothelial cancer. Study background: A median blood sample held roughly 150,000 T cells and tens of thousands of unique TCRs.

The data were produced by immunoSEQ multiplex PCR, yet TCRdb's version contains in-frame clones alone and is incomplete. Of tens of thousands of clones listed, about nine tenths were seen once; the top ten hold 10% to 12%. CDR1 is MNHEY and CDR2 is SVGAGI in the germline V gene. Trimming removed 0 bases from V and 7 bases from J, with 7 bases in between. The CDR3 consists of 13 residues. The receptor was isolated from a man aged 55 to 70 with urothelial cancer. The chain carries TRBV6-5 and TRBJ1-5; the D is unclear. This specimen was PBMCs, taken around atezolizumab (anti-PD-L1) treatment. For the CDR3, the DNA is TGTGCCAGCAGTTACTCGACTAACCAGCCCCAGCATTTT. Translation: CASSYSTNQPQHF.